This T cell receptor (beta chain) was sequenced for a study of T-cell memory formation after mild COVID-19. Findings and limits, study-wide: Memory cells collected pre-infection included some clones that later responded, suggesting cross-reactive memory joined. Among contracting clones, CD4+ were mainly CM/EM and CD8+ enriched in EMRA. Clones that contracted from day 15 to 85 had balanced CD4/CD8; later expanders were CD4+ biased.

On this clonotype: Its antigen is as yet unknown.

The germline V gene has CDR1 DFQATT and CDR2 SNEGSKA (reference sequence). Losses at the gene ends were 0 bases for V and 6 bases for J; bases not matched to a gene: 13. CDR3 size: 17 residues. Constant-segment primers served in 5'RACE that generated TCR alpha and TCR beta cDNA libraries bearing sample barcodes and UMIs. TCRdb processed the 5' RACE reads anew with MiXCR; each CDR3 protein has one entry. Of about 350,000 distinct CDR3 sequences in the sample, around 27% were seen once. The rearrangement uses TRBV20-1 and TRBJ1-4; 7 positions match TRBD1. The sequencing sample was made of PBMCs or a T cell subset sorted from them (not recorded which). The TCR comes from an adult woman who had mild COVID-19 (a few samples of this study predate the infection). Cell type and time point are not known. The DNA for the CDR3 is TGCAGTGCTAGAGACTTCATGTCCGGGACAGCCGATGAAAAACTGTTTTTT. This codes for CSARDFMSGTADEKLFF.